A selection of T cell receptor beta chains follows, all from one sample in a study of T cell repertoires in MIS-A myocarditis. Produced via immunoSEQ multiplex PCR; TCRdb's table is partial and in-frame only. This sample carries some 10,000 clones, 75% to 90% of them seen once, and the ten largest clones take approximately 2%. Material: thoracic lymph node tissue obtained at autopsy. All receptors come from a man between 18 and 29 years old with fulminant myocarditis from multisystem inflammatory syndrome in adults (MIS-A) after COVID-19. CDR3s leave out the opening cysteine and the closing phenylalanine or tryptophan.

V	J	CDR3
TRBV15	TRBJ1-1	ATTRVRENTEAF
TRBV5-8	TRBJ1-1	ASSRRQGRTEAF
TRBV5-1	TRBJ2-7	ASSSLAGRDEQY
TRBV6-6	TRBJ2-4	ASSPRTSGYELAKNIQY
TRBV24-1	TRBJ2-2	ATSAKTSAPGELF
TRBV27	TRBJ2-1	ASCINGAYNEQF
TRBV9	TRBJ1-2	ASSVAGQGAGYT
TRBV2	TRBJ2-1	ASSEWQGAVNEQF
TRBV27	TRBJ2-2	ASSLSRGTGTQNRELF
TRBV2	TRBJ2-2	ASRQGSNTGELF
TRBV10-3	TRBJ2-1	AIREGTDSYNEQF
TRBV28	TRBJ1-2	ASSLGQGDYT
TRBV3-1/TRBV3-2	TRBJ1-1	ASSQTEENTEAF
TRBV19	TRBJ2-2	ASSIGSGELF
TRBV9	TRBJ2-7	ASSVGGGEGLYEQY
TRBV19	TRBJ1-1	ATRRQLNTEAF
TRBV28	TRBJ1-5	ASSLRVSNQPQH
TRBV7-9	TRBJ2-5	ASSLAGGETQY
TRBV25-1	TRBJ2-5	ASSVPISETQY
TRBV19	TRBJ1-5	ASKKSAKGSRSNQPQH
TRBV6-5	TRBJ2-7	ASRLTSGESYEQY
TRBV7-9	TRBJ2-7	ASSPGQAPYEQY
TRBV11-2	TRBJ1-2	ASSQGRNYGYT
TRBV6-5	TRBJ1-2	ASSSTYGYT
TRBV10-3	TRBJ2-1	AISSSSGSLDEQF
TRBV15	TRBJ2-5	ATSRDRTGEETQY
TRBV5-1	TRBJ1-1	ASSLARLNTEAF
TRBV6-5	TRBJ1-2	ASSPQGGSYGYT
TRBV15	TRBJ1-4	ATSSHREANEKLF
TRBV2	TRBJ1-2	ASSILDGPDGYT
TRBV28	TRBJ1-1	ASSFGSVEAF
TRBV7-2	TRBJ2-5	ASSLGASGGGGLETQY
TRBV6-6	TRBJ2-7	ATVRDRGDEQY